Each of the 23 T cell receptor beta chains below was sequenced from the same sample in a study of shared clonotypes between healthy human individuals. Naivety among CD8 cells was defined by CD45RO negativity and positive CCR7 selection, thereby excluding terminally differentiated effector memory CD45RA+ cells. Repertoires were generated with immunoSEQ multiplex PCR, while TCRdb's copy carries only in-frame clones and drops some. The profile covers more than 2 million clones, with 93% appearing a single time and more than 1.5% taken by the ten largest. The sequencing sample was made of naive CD8+ T cells from PBMCs. The receptors here all came from a man aged 18 to 30 in good health. Some clones in this sample may be carry-over from other donors' samples.

The chain recombines TRBV10-2 with TRBJ2-1, with D possibly being TRBD1 or TRBD2 (6 bases each). CDR1 is WSHSY, CDR2 SAAADI, per germline. CDR3 length equals 14 residues. V was trimmed by 7 bases and J by 8 bases, leaving 18 bases between them. CDR3 sequence (DNA): TGCGCCAGCACTACTATGGGGGGCTGGGATGAGCAGTTCTTC. Its translation is CASTTMGGWDEQFF.

The gene calls are TRBV28 and TRBJ1-2; D not certain. Germline CDR1 MDHEN, CDR2 SYDVKM. The CDR3 extends over 13 amino acids. The V gene lost 2 bases and the J gene lost 6 bases, with 10 bases spanning the gap. Written as DNA, the CDR3 is TGTGCCAGCAGTTTAGTCCGCAAGCATGGCTACACCTTC. This translates into CASSLVRKHGYTF.

As to this clone: This sample includes further DNA sequences coding for the same CDR3. V gene TRBV5-1 combines with J gene TRBJ2-7; TRBD1 is a possible D gene (6 bases). V was clipped by 2 bases and J by 0 bases, with 9 bases between them. The CDR3 runs 14 residues. The V gene's germline CDR1 is SGHRS and CDR2 YFSETQ. The CDR3 nucleotides are TGCGCCAGCAGCTTTACAGGGAGCTCCTACGAGCAGTACTTC. Amino acids: CASSFTGSSYEQYF. Drawing the rest from reference TRBV5-1 and TRBJ2-7, the complete variable domain is KAGVTQTPRYLIKTRGQQVTLSCSPISGHRSVSWYQQTPGQGLQFLFEYFSETQRNKGNFPGRFSGRQFSNSRSEMNVSTLELGDSALYLCASSFTGSSYEQYFGPGTRLTVT.

This rearrangement joins TRBV9 to TRBJ2-7; TRBD1 agrees at 7 bases. The CDR3 sequence is 15 residues long. Trimming cost V 0 bases and J 5 bases; bases outside gene matches: 8. The germline V gene has CDR1 SGDLS and CDR2 YYNGEE. This CDR3 is CASSVVGTEFDEQYF. The CDR3 DNA follows: TGTGCCAGCAGCGTAGTAGGGACAGAGTTCGACGAGCAGTACTTC.

This chain links TRBV6-6 with TRBJ1-1; possibly TRBD1 for D (5 bases). V lost 6 bases, J lost 4 bases, and 15 bases lay in between. Per the germline V gene, CDR1 is MNHNY and CDR2 is SVGAGI (reference sequence). The CDR3 has 14 amino acids. The CDR3 loop reads CASSQADGGTEAFF. The CDR3 nucleotides are TGTGCCAGCAGCCAAGCTGACGGGGGCACTGAAGCTTTCTTT.

The chain carries TRBV28 and TRBJ1-4, with 7 nucleotides matching TRBD1. CDR3 length: 13 residues. Germline loops: CDR1 MDHEN, CDR2 SYDVKM. The V gene end was trimmed by 5 bases and the J gene end by 7 bases; junction bases not matched to a gene: 4. CDR3 in DNA: TGTGCCAGCAGTAAACGGGACAGTGAAAAACTGTTTTTT. Amino acid sequence: CASSKRDSEKLFF. The entire variable domain, with the rest obtained from reference TRBV28 and TRBJ1-4, is as follows: DVKVTQSSRYLVKRTGEKVFLECVQDMDHENMFWYRQDPGLGLRLIYFSYDVKMKEKGDIPEGYSVSREKKERFSLILESASTNQTSMYLCASSKRDSEKLFFGSGTQLSVL.

The chain employs TRBV27 and TRBJ2-3, with TRBD1 matching over 10 bases. Trimming cost V 2 bases and J 11 bases; bases outside gene matches: 7. The CDR3 spans 14 residues. Germline CDR1 and CDR2: MNHEY and SMNVEV (reference sequence). For the CDR3, the DNA is TGTGCCAGCAGTTTACCCTCGACAGGGGGCGAGCAGTATTTT. This translates into CASSLPSTGGEQYF.

A word on this clone: One end of the junction fails to match germline, which may point to a read error. The chain has TRBV7-3 and TRBJ2-3; D remains unclear. The CDR3 is 10 residues long. Germline V gives CDR1 SGHTA, CDR2 FQGTGA. The CDR3 nucleotides read TGTGCCAGCAGCATAGATACGCAGTATTTT. Its translation: CASSIDTQYF.

V usage is TRBV27 and J usage is TRBJ1-2; TRBD1 matches at 10 bases. This CDR3 contains 15 residues. V trimming: 3 bases; J trimming: 4 bases; junction bases outside the gene matches: 5. The germline CDR1 and CDR2 sequences are MNHEY and SMNVEV (reference sequence). The CDR3 DNA is TGTGCCAGCAGTTTGTCCGGGACAGGGGCCTATGGCTACACCTTC. Its protein is CASSLSGTGAYGYTF.

The chain joins TRBV5-6 to TRBJ1-2; no clear D gene. Germline CDR1 SGHDT, CDR2 YYEEEE. The CDR3 length is 17 residues. The V and J ends lost 0 bases and 8 bases respectively, with 23 bases between them. The CDR3 loop is CASSLAGSRSILGGYTF. CDR3 in DNA: TGTGCCAGCAGCTTGGCCGGCAGCAGAAGCATCCTGGGGGGCTACACCTTC.

On this clone: This sample also contains other DNA sequences that code for the same CDR3. This chain's CDR3 is CASSPRQGAYEQYF. DNA of the CDR3: TGTGCCAGCAGTCCGCGACAGGGGGCCTACGAGCAGTACTTC. This rearrangement joins TRBV27 to TRBJ2-7, with TRBD1 matching over 9 bases. This CDR3 comprises 14 residues. The V gene end was trimmed by 5 bases and the J gene end by 2 bases; junction bases not matched to a gene: 4. The germline V gene encodes CDR1 MNHEY and CDR2 SMNVEV (reference sequence).

The CDR3 reads CASSYSTKANYGYTF. In nucleotides, the CDR3 is TGTGCCAGCAGTTACTCGACCAAGGCTAACTATGGCTACACCTTC. The chain employs TRBV6-5 and TRBJ1-2; D is ambiguous. The germline CDR1 and CDR2 sequences are MNHEY and SVGAGI. The V gene lost 0 bases and the J gene lost 0 bases, with 8 bases spanning the gap. The CDR3 runs 15 residues.

A single count supports this clone. Written as DNA, the CDR3 is TGCGCCAGCAGCTTGTCTAGGCAGAACACCGGGGAGCTGTTTTTT. This sequence encodes CASSLSRQNTGELFF. J is TRBJ2-2 and V is TRBV5-1; D uncertain. The CDR3 is 15 residues long. CDR1 and CDR2 from the germline V gene are SGHRS and YFSETQ. V was shortened by 1 base and J by 1 base, with 8 bases between the two germline ends.

The chain has TRBV5-4 and TRBJ2-7; no reliable D call. CDR3 length: 14 amino acids. Trimming left V 3 bases short and J 3 bases short, with 13 bases between. Germline lookup yields CDR1 SGHNT and CDR2 YYREEE (reference sequence). CDR3 region: CASSSPHNNYEQYF. CDR3 nucleotides: TGTGCCAGCAGCTCCCCACACAACAACTACGAGCAGTACTTC.

The chain carries TRBV6-6 and TRBJ1-5; weak D call: TRBD1 (6 bases). Germline-derived CDR1 and CDR2 are MNHNY and SVGAGI (reference sequence). This CDR3 has 14 residues. The V end was cut by 0 bases, the J end by 6 bases, with 9 bases between. This CDR3 is CASSYSQGVQPQHF. DNA of the CDR3: TGTGCCAGCAGTTACTCACAGGGAGTTCAGCCCCAGCATTTT.

The CDR3 loop is CATSRRQEATGELFF. The DNA of the CDR3 is TGTGCCACCAGCAGAAGACAGGAGGCCACCGGGGAGCTGTTTTTT. The chain recombines TRBV15 with TRBJ2-2, with D possibly being TRBD1 (6 bases). Trimming left V 2 bases short and J 4 bases short, with 11 bases between. The CDR3 sequence is 15 residues long. Per germline, CDR1 LNHNV and CDR2 YYDKDF (reference sequence).

The chain is built from TRBV18 and TRBJ2-1, with 14 bases identical to TRBD2. The CDR3 length is 17 residues. The junction had 9 bases not matched to a gene; V was cut back by 5 bases and J by 6 bases. CDR1 and CDR2 (germline): KGHSH, LQKENI. The CDR3 region has the DNA TGTGCCAGCTCATCCACCCGACTAGCGGGAGGGGGCAATGAGCAGTTCTTC. It translates to CASSSTRLAGGGNEQFF.

This chain uses TRBV27 with TRBJ2-1; 7 bases agree with TRBD2. Trimming cost V 5 bases and J 9 bases; bases outside gene matches: 16. The CDR3 extends over 16 amino acids. Per the germline V gene, CDR1 is MNHEY and CDR2 is SMNVEV (reference sequence). CDR3 DNA: TGTGCCAGCAGTCCCGTCTTGGTGGGAGGGCCTGGTGAGCAGTTCTTC. Amino acids: CASSPVLVGGPGEQFF.

V and J are TRBV5-1 and TRBJ2-1, with TRBD1 matching 8 bases. From germline, CDR1 is SGHRS and CDR2 YFSETQ. V was clipped by 4 bases and J by 7 bases; unmatched bases: 10. The CDR3 consists of 15 residues. CDR3 DNA: TGCGCCAGCAGCCCAGGGGGCAAGCTCGGGAATGAGCAGTTCTTC. Its protein is CASSPGGKLGNEQFF.

This clone was observed once. The chain is built from TRBV28 and TRBJ1-5; D might be TRBD1 (6 bases). The germline gives CDR1 MDHEN, CDR2 SYDVKM. V was shortened by 5 bases and J by 7 bases, with 21 bases between the two germline ends. The CDR3 length is 16 residues. The CDR3 here is CASSPPGQSFGQPQHF. The CDR3 coding sequence is TGTGCCAGCAGTCCACCCGGACAGTCGTTCGGCCAGCCCCAGCATTTT.

Of note for this clone: Other DNA sequences in this sample translate to the same CDR3. The rearrangement links TRBV2 to TRBJ1-1, with a possible D match to TRBD1 (6 bases). This CDR3 spans 15 amino acids. CDR1 and CDR2 from the germline V gene are SNHLY and FYNNEI. Trimming took off 6 bases at V and 0 bases at J, with 14 bases between the two ends. CDR3 loop: CASRDRTALNTEAFF. CDR3 DNA: TGTGCCAGCAGGGACCGGACAGCTTTGAACACTGAAGCTTTCTTT.

The V call is TRBV27, the J call TRBJ1-3; 7 nucleotides align to TRBD1. The CDR3 sequence is 15 residues long. Germline lookup yields CDR1 MNHEY and CDR2 SMNVEV (reference sequence). Trimming took 5 bases from V and 4 from J; bases not matched to a gene: 8. This CDR3 reads CASSPTGDPGNTIYF. Here the CDR3 DNA reads TGTGCCAGCAGTCCCACAGGGGATCCAGGAAACACCATATATTTT.

This chain links TRBV4-3 with TRBJ2-1; 9 nucleotides agree with TRBD2. CDR3 size: 15 residues. Germline V lookup: CDR1 LGHNA, CDR2 YSLEER. Trimming at V came to 1 base and at J to 7 bases, leaving 5 bases not matched to a gene. CDR3 nucleotides: TGCGCCAGCAGCCAAGTGAGCGGGAGGATGAATGAGCAGTTCTTC. Translating gives CASSQVSGRMNEQFF.